This T cell receptor beta chain was recovered during a study of neoadjuvant anti-PD-1 for oral cavity cancer. About the research overall: Patients without progression got a fourth dose around day 43.

Clones were read by immunoSEQ multiplex PCR, and TCRdb kept only the in-frame ones, dropping some. The sample records over 80,000 clones, roughly four fifths being singletons. Comment on this clone: Antigen specificity is unknown.

Overall study results and limits: Post-nivolumab, blood T cell clonality was significantly elevated in non-responders.

Germline CDR1 reads SGHRS; CDR2 reads YFSETQ. V dropped 3 bases and J dropped 1; count of bases not matched to a gene: 9. The CDR3 loop spans 18 amino acids. The sequence derives from a person aged 35-79 years with oral cavity squamous cell carcinoma. The input for sequencing was PBMCs, taken before nivolumab (anti-PD-1) treatment. The chain combines TRBV5-1 with TRBJ2-3; the match to TRBD1 covers 12 bases. CDR3 protein: CASSSLGGTGGGTDTQYF. CDR3 DNA: TGCGCCAGCAGCTCCCTCGGCGGGACAGGGGGCGGCACAGATACGCAGTATTTT.